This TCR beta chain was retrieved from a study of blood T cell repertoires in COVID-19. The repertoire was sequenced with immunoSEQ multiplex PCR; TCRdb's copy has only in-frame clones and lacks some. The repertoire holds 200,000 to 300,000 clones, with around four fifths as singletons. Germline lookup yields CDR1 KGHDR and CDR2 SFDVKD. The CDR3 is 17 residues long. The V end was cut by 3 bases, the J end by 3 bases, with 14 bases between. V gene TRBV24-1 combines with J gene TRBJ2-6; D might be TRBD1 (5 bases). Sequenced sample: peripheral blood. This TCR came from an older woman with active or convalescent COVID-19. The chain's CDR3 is CATSDRPQGFGANVLTF. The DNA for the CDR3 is TGTGCCACCAGTGATCGCCCTCAGGGCTTTGGGGCCAACGTCCTGACTTTC.